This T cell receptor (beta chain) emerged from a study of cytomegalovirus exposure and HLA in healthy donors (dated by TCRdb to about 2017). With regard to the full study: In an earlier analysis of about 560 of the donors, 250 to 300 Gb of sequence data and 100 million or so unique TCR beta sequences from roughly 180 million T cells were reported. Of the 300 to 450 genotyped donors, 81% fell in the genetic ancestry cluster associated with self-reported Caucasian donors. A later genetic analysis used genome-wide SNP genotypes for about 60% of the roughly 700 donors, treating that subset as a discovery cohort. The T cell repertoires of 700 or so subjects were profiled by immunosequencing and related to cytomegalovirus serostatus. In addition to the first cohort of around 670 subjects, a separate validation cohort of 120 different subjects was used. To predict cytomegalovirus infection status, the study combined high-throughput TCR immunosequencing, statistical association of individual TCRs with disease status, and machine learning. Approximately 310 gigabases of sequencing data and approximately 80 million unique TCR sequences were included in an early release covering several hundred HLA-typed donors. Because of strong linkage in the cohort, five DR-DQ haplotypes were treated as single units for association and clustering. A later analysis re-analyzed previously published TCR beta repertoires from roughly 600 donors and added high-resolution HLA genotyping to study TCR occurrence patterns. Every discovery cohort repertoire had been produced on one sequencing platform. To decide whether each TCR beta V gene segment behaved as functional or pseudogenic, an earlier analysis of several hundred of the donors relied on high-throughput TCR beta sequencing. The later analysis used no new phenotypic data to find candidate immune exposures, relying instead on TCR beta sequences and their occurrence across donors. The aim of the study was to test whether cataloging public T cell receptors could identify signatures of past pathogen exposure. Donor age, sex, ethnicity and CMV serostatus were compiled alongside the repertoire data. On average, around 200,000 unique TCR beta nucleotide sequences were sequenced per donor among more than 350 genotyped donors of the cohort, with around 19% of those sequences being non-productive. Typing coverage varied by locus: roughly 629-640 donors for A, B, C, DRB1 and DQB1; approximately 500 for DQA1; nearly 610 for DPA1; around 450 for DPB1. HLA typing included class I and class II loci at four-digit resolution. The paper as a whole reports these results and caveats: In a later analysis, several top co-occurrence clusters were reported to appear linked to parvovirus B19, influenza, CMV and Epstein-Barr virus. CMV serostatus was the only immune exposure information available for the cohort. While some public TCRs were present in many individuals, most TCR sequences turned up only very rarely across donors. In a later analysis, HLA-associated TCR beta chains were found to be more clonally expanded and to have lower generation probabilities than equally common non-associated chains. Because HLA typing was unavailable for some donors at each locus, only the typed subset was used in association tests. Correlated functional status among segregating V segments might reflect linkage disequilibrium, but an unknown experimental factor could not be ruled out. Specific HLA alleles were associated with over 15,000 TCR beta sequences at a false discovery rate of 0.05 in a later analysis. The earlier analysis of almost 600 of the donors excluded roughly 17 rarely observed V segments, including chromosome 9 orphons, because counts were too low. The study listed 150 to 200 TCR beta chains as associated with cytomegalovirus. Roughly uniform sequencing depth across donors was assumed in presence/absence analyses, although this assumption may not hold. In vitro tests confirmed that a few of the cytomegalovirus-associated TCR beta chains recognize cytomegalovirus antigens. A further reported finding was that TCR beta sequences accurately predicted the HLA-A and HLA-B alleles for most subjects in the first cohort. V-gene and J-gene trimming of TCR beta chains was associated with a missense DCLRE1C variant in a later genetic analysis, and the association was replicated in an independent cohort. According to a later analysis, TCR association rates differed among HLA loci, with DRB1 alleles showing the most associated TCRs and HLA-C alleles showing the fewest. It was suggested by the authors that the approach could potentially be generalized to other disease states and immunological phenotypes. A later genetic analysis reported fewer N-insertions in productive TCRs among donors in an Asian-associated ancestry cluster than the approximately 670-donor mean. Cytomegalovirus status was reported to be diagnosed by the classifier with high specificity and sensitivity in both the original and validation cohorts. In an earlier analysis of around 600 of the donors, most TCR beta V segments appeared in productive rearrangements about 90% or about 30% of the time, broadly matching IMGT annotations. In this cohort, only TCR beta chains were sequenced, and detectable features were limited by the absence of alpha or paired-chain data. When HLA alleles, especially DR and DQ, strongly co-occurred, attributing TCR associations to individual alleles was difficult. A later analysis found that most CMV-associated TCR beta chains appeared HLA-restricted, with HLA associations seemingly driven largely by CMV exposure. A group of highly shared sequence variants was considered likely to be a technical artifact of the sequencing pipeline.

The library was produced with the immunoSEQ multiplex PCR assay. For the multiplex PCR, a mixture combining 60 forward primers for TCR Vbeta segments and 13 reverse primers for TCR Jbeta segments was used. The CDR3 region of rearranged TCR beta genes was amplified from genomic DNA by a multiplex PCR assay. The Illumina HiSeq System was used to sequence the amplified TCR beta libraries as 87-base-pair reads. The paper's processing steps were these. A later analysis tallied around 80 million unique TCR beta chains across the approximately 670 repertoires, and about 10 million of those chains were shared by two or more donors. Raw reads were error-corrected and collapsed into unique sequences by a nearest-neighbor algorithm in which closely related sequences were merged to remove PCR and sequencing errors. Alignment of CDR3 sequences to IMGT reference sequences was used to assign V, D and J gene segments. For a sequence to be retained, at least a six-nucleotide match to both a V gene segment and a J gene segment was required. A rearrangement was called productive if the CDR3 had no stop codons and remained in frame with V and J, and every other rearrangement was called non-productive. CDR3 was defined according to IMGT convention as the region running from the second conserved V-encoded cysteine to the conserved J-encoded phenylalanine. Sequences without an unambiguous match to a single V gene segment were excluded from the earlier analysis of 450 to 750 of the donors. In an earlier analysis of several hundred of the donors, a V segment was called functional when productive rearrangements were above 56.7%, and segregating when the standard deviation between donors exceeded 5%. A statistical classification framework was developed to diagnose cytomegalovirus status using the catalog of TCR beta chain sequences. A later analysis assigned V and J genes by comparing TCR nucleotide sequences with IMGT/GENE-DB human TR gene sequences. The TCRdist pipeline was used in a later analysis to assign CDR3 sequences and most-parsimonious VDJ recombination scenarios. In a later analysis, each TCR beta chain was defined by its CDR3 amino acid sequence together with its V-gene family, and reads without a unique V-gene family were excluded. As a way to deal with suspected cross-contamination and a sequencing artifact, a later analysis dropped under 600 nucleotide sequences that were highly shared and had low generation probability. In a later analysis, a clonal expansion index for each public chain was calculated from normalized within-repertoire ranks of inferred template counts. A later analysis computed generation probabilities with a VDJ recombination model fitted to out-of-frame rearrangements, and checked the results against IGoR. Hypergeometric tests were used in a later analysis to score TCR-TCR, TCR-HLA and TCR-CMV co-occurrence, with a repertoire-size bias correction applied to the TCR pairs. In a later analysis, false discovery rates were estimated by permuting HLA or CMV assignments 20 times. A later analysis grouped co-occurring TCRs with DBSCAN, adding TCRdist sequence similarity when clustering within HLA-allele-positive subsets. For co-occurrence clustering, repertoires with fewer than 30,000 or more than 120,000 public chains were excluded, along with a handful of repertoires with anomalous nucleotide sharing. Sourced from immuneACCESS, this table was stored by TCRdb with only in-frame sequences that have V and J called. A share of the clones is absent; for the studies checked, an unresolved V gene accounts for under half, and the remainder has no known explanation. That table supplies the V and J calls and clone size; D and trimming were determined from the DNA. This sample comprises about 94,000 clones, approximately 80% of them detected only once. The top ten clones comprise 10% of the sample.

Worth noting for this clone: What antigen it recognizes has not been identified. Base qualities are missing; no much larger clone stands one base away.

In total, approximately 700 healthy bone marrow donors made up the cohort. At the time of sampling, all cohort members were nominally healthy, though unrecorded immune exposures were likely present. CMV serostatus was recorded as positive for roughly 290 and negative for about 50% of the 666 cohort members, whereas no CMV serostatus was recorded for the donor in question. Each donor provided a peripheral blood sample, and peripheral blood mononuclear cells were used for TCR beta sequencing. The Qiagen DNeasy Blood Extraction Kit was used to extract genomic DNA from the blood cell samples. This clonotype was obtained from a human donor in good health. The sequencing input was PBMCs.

CDR3 region: CASRMSDTYNEQFF. The sequenced DNA is TGTGCCAGCAGGATGAGTGACACTTACAATGAGCAGTTCTTC. The V and J genes are TRBV5-4 and TRBJ2-1; the D gene assignment is ambiguous. V is clipped by 5 bases and J by 4 bases, and the sequence between their germline boundaries is 13 bases long. As encoded in the germline V gene (reference sequence), CDR1 is SGHNT while CDR2 is YYREEE. From the cysteine through the phenylalanine, the CDR3 covers 14 amino acids. Only CDR3 DNA is held: 42 bases, read in frame from base 1.